This TCR beta chain was obtained from a study of Ad26.COV2.S vaccination and SARS-CoV-2 variants. The data were produced by immunoSEQ multiplex PCR, yet TCRdb's version contains in-frame clones alone and is incomplete. The sample lists almost 400,000 clones; 75% to 90% were seen once. Treatment denoted: around 19 received Ad26.COV2.S at low or high dose, single or two shots; 5 received placebo; per-sample allocation not given. Samples came from day 63 after the first vaccine or placebo injection. Specimen: peripheral blood, collected in a trial of Ad26.COV2.S vaccine versus placebo. This clonotype was obtained from a person aged 18-65 years who received the Ad26.COV2.S COVID-19 vaccine or a placebo.

The CDR3 DNA follows: TGTGCCAGCAGACCGCTAAGCGGACACTACAATGAGCAGTTCTTC. Encoded protein: CASRPLSGHYNEQFF. V gene TRBV6-5 combines with J gene TRBJ2-1; D might be TRBD1 or TRBD2, each matching 5 bases. Germline CDR1 reads MNHEY; CDR2 reads SVGAGI. The CDR3 extends over 15 amino acids. The V gene lost 6 bases and the J gene lost 3 bases, with 15 bases spanning the gap.